The source of this T cell receptor (beta chain) is a study of T cell responses to AZD1222 COVID-19 vaccine. In regard to this clone: The target antigen is unknown.

Overall study results and limits: Reports indicate that nearly half of spike-specific TCRs are directed at unmutated variant regions. Repertoire sampling was restricted to post-peak T cell response timepoints. Spike-specific TCR repertoires showed rising breadth and depth after two AZD1222 doses.

The V gene's germline CDR1 is SGHVS and CDR2 FQNEAQ. The CDR3 is made up of 16 amino acids. With 0 bases removed from V and 4 bases from J, the gap between germline ends came to 13 bases. Clones were read by immunoSEQ multiplex PCR, and TCRdb kept only the in-frame ones, dropping some. The sample carries 100,000 or so clones, about 90% recorded once. The gene calls are TRBV7-8 and TRBJ1-3, with D perhaps matching TRBD1 (5 bases). The sequence was collected from an adult in good health. The sequences come from peripheral blood, collected on day 0 of AZD1222 vaccination. CDR3 coding DNA: TGTGCCAGCAGCTTAGCTGGGGGAGTTCAGGGAAACACCATATATTTT. Residues: CASSLAGGVQGNTIYF.